The clone carrying this T cell receptor beta chain was counted a few times. This sample is part of a study of T-cell reconstitution after alpha-beta-depleted transplantation in children. This CDR3 comprises 16 residues. V lost 0 bases and J 0 bases, leaving 12 bases between the germline ends. Germline values: CDR1 DFQATT, CDR2 SNEGSKA (reference sequence). It was with unique molecular identifiers that the TCRbeta library was prepared. Using its own MiXCR run on the PCR reads, TCRdb lists one record per CDR3 protein. The profile shows more than 450,000 distinct CDR3 sequences, about 17% of them singletons.

The input for sequencing was PBMCs from the stem cell graft donor, taken from the stem cell graft. The chain recombines TRBV20-1 with TRBJ2-1; weak D call: TRBD2 (6 bases). The sequence came from a human donor who donated a stem cell graft to a child with acute lymphoblastic leukemia. This CDR3 is CSARDKGLSSYNEQFF. For the CDR3, the DNA is TGCAGTGCTAGAGATAAAGGACTAAGCTCCTACAATGAGCAGTTCTTC.